This T cell receptor beta chain was sequenced for a study of T cell changes during pregnancy in multiple sclerosis. Germline V gives CDR1 SGHAT, CDR2 FQDESV (reference sequence). The CDR3 extends over 13 amino acids. J lost 7 bases, V lost 1 base, and 1 base had no gene match. Produced via immunoSEQ multiplex PCR; TCRdb's table is partial and in-frame only. The data contain 40,000 or so clones, 80% to 95% of them singletons. The sequencing used CD8+ T cells from peripheral blood mononuclear cells, collected in the third trimester of pregnancy. This receptor was taken from a female donor with multiple sclerosis, enrolled in a pregnancy study. This chain links TRBV11-1 with TRBJ2-7, with 10 nucleotides matching TRBD1. CDR3 DNA: TGTGCCAGCAGCTTAGGGGACAGGGGTGAGCAGTACTTC. Its protein is CASSLGDRGEQYF.